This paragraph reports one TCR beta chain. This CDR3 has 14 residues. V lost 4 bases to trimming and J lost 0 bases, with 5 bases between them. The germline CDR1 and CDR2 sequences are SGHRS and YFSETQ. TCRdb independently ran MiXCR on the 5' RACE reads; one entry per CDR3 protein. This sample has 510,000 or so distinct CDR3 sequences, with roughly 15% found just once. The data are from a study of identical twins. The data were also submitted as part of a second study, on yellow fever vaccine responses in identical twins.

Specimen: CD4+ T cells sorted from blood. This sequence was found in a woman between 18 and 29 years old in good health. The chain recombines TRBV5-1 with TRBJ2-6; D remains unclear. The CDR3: CASSPISGANVLTF. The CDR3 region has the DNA TGCGCCAGCAGCCCAATCTCTGGGGCCAACGTCCTGACTTTC.